These 29 T cell receptor beta chains were sequenced from one sample in a study of cytomegalovirus exposure and HLA in healthy donors. Sequencing was performed with immunoSEQ multiplex PCR; in TCRdb, only in-frame clones are kept and a portion is missing. This sample yields over 200,000 clones, of which roughly 85% are seen a single time; 4.5% to 6% belongs to the top ten. The sequenced material came from PBMCs. All receptors come from a woman between 18 and 29 years old in good health and CMV-seronegative.

The sample holds a few counts of this clone. This chain links TRBV9 with TRBJ2-1; no definite D call. Germline CDR1 and CDR2: SGDLS and YYNGEE. V was clipped by 0 bases and J by 12 bases, with 16 bases between them. CDR3 length: 14 amino acids. CDR3 DNA sequence: TGTGCCAGCAGCGTAGGGCTCACCGTGGCGGCGCAGTTCTTC. Translation gives CASSVGLTVAAQFF.

The gene calls are TRBV11-3 and TRBJ1-1; TRBD1 aligns across 8 bases. With 5 bases clipped from V and 5 bases from J, the junction kept 4 bases outside the gene matches. The CDR3 is 13 amino acids. From germline, CDR1 is SGHNT and CDR2 YENEEA. The CDR3 bases are TGTGCCAGCAGCACACGGACAGGGACTGAAGCTTTCTTT. Amino acid sequence: CASSTRTGTEAFF.

The V call is TRBV29-1, the J call TRBJ1-1; no clear D. This CDR3 is 12 amino acids long. V lost 4 bases, J lost 1 base, and 7 bases lay in between. Germline V gene data show CDR1 as SQVTM and CDR2 as ANQGSEA. The CDR3 DNA reads as TGCAGCGTTGCCGGCCCGAACACTGAAGCTTTCTTT. This gives the protein CSVAGPNTEAFF.

The V call is TRBV5-4, the J call TRBJ2-2, with D unclear. CDR1 is SGHNT and CDR2 is YYREEE in the germline V gene (reference sequence). The CDR3 spans 11 residues. V lost 7 bases and J lost 6, with 7 bases in between. The DNA for the CDR3 is TGTGCCAGCTTTGGAGCCGGGGAGCTGTTTTTT. Translation: CASFGAGELFF.

The V call is TRBV6-1, the J call TRBJ2-7, with a tentative D call TRBD2 (5 bases). Between the trimmed V and J ends, which lost 1 base and 3 bases, there was a span of 13 bases. This CDR3 is 15 amino acids long. CDR1 and CDR2 from the germline V gene are MNHNS and SASEGT. The CDR3 region has the DNA TGTGCCAGCAGTGAAGTCCGAGCGGTCTACTACGAGCAGTACTTC. Protein: CASSEVRAVYYEQYF.

This clone was counted once. The chain joins TRBV19 to TRBJ1-2; tentatively, D is TRBD1 (6 bases). V lost 3 bases and J lost 7, with 12 bases in between. The germline V gene has CDR1 LNHDA and CDR2 SQIVND (reference sequence). The CDR3 is made up of 13 amino acids. CDR3 nucleotides: TGTGCCAGTAGTATTAGGGGGGGAAGTGGCTACACCTTC. Translated, it gives CASSIRGGSGYTF.

CDR3 coding DNA: TGTGCCAGCAGCTTCGGACTAGCCACCGAGCAGTACTTC. It codes for CASSFGLATEQYF. This rearrangement joins TRBV7-8 to TRBJ2-7, with 8 positions matching TRBD2. The CDR3 runs 13 residues. CDR1 and CDR2 from the germline V gene are SGHVS and FQNEAQ. The V gene end was trimmed by 3 bases and the J gene end by 6 bases; junction bases not matched to a gene: 4. The full variable domain, with the rest looked up from reference TRBV7-8 and TRBJ2-7, is GAGVSQSPRYKVAKRGQDVALRCDPISGHVSLFWYQQALGQGPEFLTYFQNEAQLDKSGLPSDRFFAERPEGSVSTLKIQRTQQEDSAVYLCASSFGLATEQYFGPGTRLTVT.

This clone came up once. The rearrangement joins TRBV10-3 to TRBJ2-5; D is undetermined. This CDR3 contains 14 residues. Germline V lookup: CDR1 ENHRY, CDR2 SYGVKD. Trimming removed 0 bases from V and 4 bases from J, with 9 bases in between. CDR3 sequence: CAISESQVAETQYF. The CDR3 DNA reads TGTGCCATCAGTGAGTCCCAGGTTGCAGAGACCCAGTACTTC.

The chain joins TRBV13 to TRBJ1-1, with D possibly matching TRBD1 (5 bases). Between the trimmed V and J ends, which lost 1 base and 5 bases, there was a span of 20 bases. This CDR3 comprises 17 residues. Germline V gene data show CDR1 as PRHDT and CDR2 as FYEKMQ (reference sequence). CDR3: CASSLAGQTALGTEAFF. In nucleotides, the CDR3 is TGTGCCAGCAGCTTAGCGGGGCAGACAGCCTTGGGTACTGAAGCTTTCTTT.

The V call is TRBV27, the J call TRBJ1-1; no clear D gene. Per the germline V gene, CDR1 is MNHEY and CDR2 is SMNVEV (reference sequence). The CDR3 covers 16 residues. V lost 4 bases and J 1 base, leaving 16 bases between the germline ends. This chain's CDR3 is CASSYSSWKGNTEAFF. For the CDR3, the DNA is TGTGCCAGCAGTTACTCCAGCTGGAAAGGGAACACTGAAGCTTTCTTT.

This clone was recorded once. The CDR3 reads CAWEDLGQGNSPLHF. The CDR3 nucleotides read TGTGCCTGGGAGGACCTGGGACAGGGGAATTCACCCCTCCACTTT. The V call is TRBV30, the J call TRBJ1-6; the match to TRBD1 covers 10 bases. Germline CDR1 reads GTSNPN; CDR2 reads SVGIG (reference sequence). V shed 5 bases, J shed 7 bases, and the junction held 8 bases outside the gene matches. CDR3 length: 15 amino acids.

This chain connects TRBV29-1 to TRBJ1-1; TRBD1 is a possible D gene (5 bases). The germline CDR1 and CDR2 sequences are SQVTM and ANQGSEA. V lost 7 bases, J lost 5 bases, and 17 bases lay in between. CDR3 length: 13 residues. This CDR3 is CSGGVGGGTEAFF. The CDR3 DNA reads as TGCAGCGGGGGGGTAGGAGGAGGGACTGAAGCTTTCTTT.

This clone has only one observation. The V gene is TRBV20-1, the J gene TRBJ2-5; D not resolved. V dropped 6 bases and J dropped 5 bases, with 7 bases sitting between them. Germline V gene data show CDR1 as DFQATT and CDR2 as SNEGSKA (reference sequence). The length of the CDR3 is 10 residues. CDR3 sequence reads: CSAGPETQYF. CDR3 nucleotide sequence: TGCAGTGCCGGCCCCGAGACCCAGTACTTC.

V and J are TRBV6-5 and TRBJ1-1; unclear D gene. Looked up from germline, CDR1 is MNHEY and CDR2 is SVGAGI. The CDR3 consists of 13 residues. Trimming stripped 5 bases from V and 5 bases from J, with 12 bases between. In DNA, the CDR3 is TGTGCCAGCAGTCGCTCGATTAGTACTGAAGCTTTCTTT. Translation gives CASSRSISTEAFF.

Concerning this clone itself: Other nucleotide sequences from this sample produce the same CDR3. The chain combines TRBV27 with TRBJ1-4; perhaps TRBD1 as D (6 bases). Germline V gene lookup returns CDR1 MNHEY and CDR2 SMNVEV (reference sequence). V lost 7 bases and J lost 0, with 9 bases in between. CDR3 length: 14 amino acids. In DNA form, the CDR3 reads TGTGCCAGCAAGAACAGGGCAACTAATGAAAAACTGTTTTTT. This encodes CASKNRATNEKLFF.

This sequence joins TRBV6-5 and TRBJ2-7; 8 bases agree with TRBD2. Germline-derived CDR1 and CDR2 are MNHEY and SVGAGI. V shed 5 bases, J shed 3 bases, and the junction held 9 bases outside the gene matches. This CDR3 has 15 amino acids. For the CDR3, the DNA is TGTGCCAGCAGTCCTTACAGCGGGAGAGACTACGAGCAGTACTTC. This codes for CASSPYSGRDYEQYF.

V and J are TRBV11-2 and TRBJ1-5, with D perhaps matching TRBD1 (5 bases). Trimming shortened V by 1 base and J by 4 bases, and 11 bases separated the two germline ends. In germline, CDR1 is SGHAT, CDR2 FQNNGV. The CDR3 is made up of 15 amino acids. CDR3 loop: CASSLGPGKNQPQHF. The DNA of the CDR3 is TGTGCCAGCAGCTTAGGTCCAGGGAAAAATCAGCCCCAGCATTTT.

The chain recombines TRBV27 with TRBJ2-1; the D is unclear. The V gene's germline CDR1 is MNHEY and CDR2 SMNVEV (reference sequence). V was cut by 7 bases and J by 10 bases, with 14 bases left in between. The CDR3 length is 12 residues. CDR3 coding DNA: TGTGCCAGCACCGACTTACGGCGGGAGCAGTTCTTC. It codes for CASTDLRREQFF.

The chain carries TRBV7-6 and TRBJ2-5; D is possibly TRBD1 (6 bases). The CDR3 length is 15 residues. V gave up 6 bases and J gave up 5 bases, with 19 bases separating them. Germline values: CDR1 SGHVS, CDR2 FNYEAQ. CDR3 loop: CASSSLQGSKETQYF. Here the CDR3 DNA reads TGTGCCAGCAGTTCACTACAGGGCTCGAAGGAGACCCAGTACTTC.

This clone was seen once. The chain couples TRBV30 to TRBJ2-6, with a weak D call TRBD2 (5 bases). The CDR3 sequence is 14 residues long. Germline V lookup: CDR1 GTSNPN, CDR2 SVGIG (reference sequence). Trimming removed 8 bases at V and 1 base at J, with 12 bases between. The CDR3 nucleotides read TGTGCCAAAGACCGAGGGTCTGGGGCCAACGTCCTGACTTTC. Translated: CAKDRGSGANVLTF.

The chain's CDR3 is CASKSPDTQYF. CDR3 sequence (DNA): TGTGCCAGCAAAAGCCCCGATACGCAGTATTTT. The chain uses TRBV28 and TRBJ2-3; D gene uncertain. This CDR3 contains 11 residues. Trimming took 7 bases from V and 6 from J, leaving 8 bases between them. CDR1 is MDHEN, CDR2 SYDVKM, per germline.

The chain couples TRBV2 to TRBJ1-2; D perhaps matches TRBD1 (6 bases). Germline CDR1 is SNHLY and CDR2 is FYNNEI. V was cut by 5 bases and J by 7 bases, with 17 bases left in between. This CDR3 has 14 residues. CDR3 nucleotides: TGTGCCAGCAGTCGCTTACAGGGAGTTGGTGGCTACACCTTC. This sequence encodes CASSRLQGVGGYTF.

The chain has TRBV5-1 and TRBJ2-1; 7 nucleotides match TRBD2. This CDR3 is 17 amino acids long. The germline V gene has CDR1 SGHRS and CDR2 YFSETQ. Trimming took 1 base from V and 0 from J; bases not matched to a gene: 7. The CDR3: CASSLLSGTSSYNEQFF. The DNA for the CDR3 is TGCGCCAGCAGCTTGCTCAGCGGGACCAGCTCCTACAATGAGCAGTTCTTC.

This sequence joins TRBV7-2 and TRBJ1-3, with unresolved D. Looked up from germline, CDR1 is SGHTA and CDR2 is FQGNSA. The germline V and J ends were trimmed by 1 base and 4 bases, with 11 bases remaining between them. CDR3 size: 15 residues. The CDR3 reads CASSLVSLMGNTIYF. The CDR3 DNA follows: TGTGCCAGCAGCTTAGTTTCTTTAATGGGAAACACCATATATTTT.

The V call is TRBV27, the J call TRBJ1-1; D not resolved. Per germline, CDR1 MNHEY and CDR2 SMNVEV (reference sequence). The CDR3 covers 13 residues. The V and J ends lost 0 bases and 11 bases respectively, with 13 bases between them. The CDR3 DNA is TGTGCCAGCAGTTTATCCCCCGTTACCCCGGCTTTCTTT. This gives the protein CASSLSPVTPAFF.

A single count supports this clone. This chain uses TRBV27 with TRBJ1-5, with D maybe TRBD1 (5 bases). V shed 2 bases and J shed 2 bases, with 10 bases lying between them. Per the germline V gene, CDR1 is MNHEY and CDR2 is SMNVEV (reference sequence). This CDR3 has 15 residues. CDR3 sequence (DNA): TGTGCCAGCAGTTTAGGGGGGTTGGGCAATCAGCCCCAGCATTTT. It yields the protein CASSLGGLGNQPQHF.

This chain connects TRBV5-4 to TRBJ1-1; D is possibly TRBD1 (5 bases). The length of the CDR3 is 12 residues. V lost 0 bases and J 7 bases, leaving 7 bases between the germline ends. Per germline, CDR1 SGHNT and CDR2 YYREEE (reference sequence). CDR3: CASSLGGYEAFF. The CDR3 DNA follows: TGTGCCAGCAGCTTGGGGGGGTATGAAGCTTTCTTT.

The rearrangement uses TRBV29-1 and TRBJ1-1; tentative D call: TRBD1 (5 bases). The germline V gene has CDR1 SQVTM and CDR2 ANQGSEA. CDR3 size: 13 residues. V lost 7 bases to trimming and J lost 4 bases, with 16 bases between them. CDR3 nucleotides: TGCAGCGCTCACTGGGGCCTCGGCACTGAAGCTTTCTTT. It is translated as CSAHWGLGTEAFF.

This chain connects TRBV10-1 to TRBJ2-3; 10 nucleotides align to TRBD2. Germline-derived CDR1 and CDR2 are WNHNN and SYGVQD (reference sequence). CDR3 length equals 12 residues. Trimming cost V 3 bases and J 10 bases; bases outside gene matches: 1. CDR3 in DNA: TGCGCCAGCAGTGAAGCGGGAGGGCCGCAGTATTTT. Translation: CASSEAGGPQYF.